Here is one TCR beta chain with its context. Its antigen is not identified. Within the sample, other DNA sequences also encode this same CDR3. The PCR was carried out with 60 Vbeta primers and 13 Jbeta primers. In the original workflow: Around 76 million unique TCR beta chains, about 12 million shared, were counted in a later analysis. Method: immunoSEQ multiplex PCR; TCRdb's copy keeps in-frame clones and lacks some. The DNA was the basis for D and trimming; V, J and clone size are from that table. The specimen's table records tens of thousands of clones. The sample comes from a study of cytomegalovirus exposure and HLA in healthy donors. Whole-study results and caveats: Exclusion applied to some V segments, including TRBV6-2 and TRBV6-3, as they were indistinguishable. A later look showed TCR association rates differing by HLA locus, highest for DRB1 and lowest for HLA-C.

The germline V and J ends were trimmed by 2 bases and 2 bases, with 10 bases remaining between them. The CDR3 has 14 residues. The germline CDR1 and CDR2 sequences are SGHRS and YFSETQ. Sample: PBMCs. The chain joins TRBV5-1 to TRBJ1-1, with TRBD1 as a possible D gene (6 bases). The origin of this receptor is a man aged 35-49 years in good health and CMV-seronegative. The CDR3 region has the DNA TGCGCCAGCAGCTTATCGGGGGGCAACACTGAAGCTTTCTTT. Its translation: CASSLSGGNTEAFF.